These 20 T cell receptor beta chains originate from one sample sequenced in a study of T cell changes during pregnancy in multiple sclerosis (dated by TCRdb to about 2019). Libraries were made using the immunoSEQ multiplex PCR assay. The source is immuneACCESS, and TCRdb retained only in-frame sequences with V and J called. Part of the clones is not carried over; for the studies checked, unresolved V genes explain less than half of this, and the remainder is unexplained. This sample lists over 70,000 clones; roughly 92% were detected once. The biggest ten clones account for less than 3.5% of the sample. The sequencing used peripheral blood, collected in the third trimester of pregnancy. The receptors were gathered from a female donor in good health, enrolled as a control in a pregnancy study.

The table lists this clone with a count of one. This chain links TRBV6-6 with TRBJ1-5; D not certain. The length of the CDR3 is 16 residues. With 2 bases removed from V and 4 bases from J, the gap between germline ends came to 15 bases. Germline CDR1 and CDR2: MNHNY and SVGAGI (reference sequence). This CDR3 is CASSYVSFSMNQPQHF. CDR3 DNA: TGTGCCAGCAGTTACGTTAGCTTCTCGATGAATCAGCCCCAGCATTTT.

V gene TRBV2 combines with J gene TRBJ2-1, with D maybe TRBD1 (6 bases). V was clipped by 4 bases and J by 9 bases, with 13 bases between them. Germline values: CDR1 SNHLY, CDR2 FYNNEI. The CDR3 runs 13 residues. As DNA, the CDR3 is TGTGCCAGCAGTGCCTTTGGGGGCTCTGAGCAGTTCTTC. As protein: CASSAFGGSEQFF.

Here the CDR3 reads CASSLGAGGIYTDTQYF. The CDR3 DNA follows: TGTGCCAGCAGTTTGGGTGCGGGAGGGATATACACAGATACGCAGTATTTT. V and J are TRBV28 and TRBJ2-3; TRBD2 agrees at 9 bases. The CDR3 contains 17 residues. V lost 3 bases to trimming and J lost 2 bases; unmatched junction nucleotides: 9. Germline CDR1 MDHEN, CDR2 SYDVKM.

This chain links TRBV7-2 with TRBJ1-1; 8 nucleotides agree with TRBD1. The CDR3 spans 14 residues. Germline CDR1 SGHTA, CDR2 FQGNSA. The junction had 3 bases not matched to a gene; V was cut back by 4 bases and J by 2 bases. The CDR3: CASSWGQANTEAFF. The CDR3 DNA is TGTGCCAGCAGCTGGGGACAGGCAAACACTGAAGCTTTCTTT.

The J gene is TRBJ1-5, the V gene TRBV19, with 10 bases fitting TRBD1. The CDR3 totals 14 residues. V lost 6 bases to trimming and J lost 2 bases; unmatched junction nucleotides: 1. Germline CDR1 LNHDA, CDR2 SQIVND (reference sequence). The CDR3 sequence: CASRGTGGNQPQHF. As DNA, the CDR3 is TGTGCCAGTAGGGGGACAGGGGGCAATCAGCCCCAGCATTTT.

V gene TRBV7-8 combines with J gene TRBJ1-6, with D tentatively TRBD1 (6 bases). V lost 5 bases and J lost 2, with 13 bases in between. Germline loops: CDR1 SGHVS, CDR2 FQNEAQ. The CDR3 contains 16 residues. DNA of the CDR3: TGTGCCAGCAGCATAAACAGGGTCCCCTATAATTCACCCCTCCACTTT. Encoded protein: CASSINRVPYNSPLHF.

The gene calls are TRBV6-5 and TRBJ2-2, with a possible D match to TRBD2 (6 bases). Germline V gene sequence: CDR1 MNHEY, CDR2 SVGAGI. The CDR3 totals 13 residues. The V gene lost 7 bases and the J gene lost 7 bases, with 13 bases spanning the gap. CDR3 DNA sequence: TGTGCCAGCAAACCGGAGGGGTTCGGGGAGCTGTTTTTT. Residues: CASKPEGFGELFF.

The chain is built from TRBV6-6 and TRBJ1-4; D perhaps matches TRBD1 (5 bases). Per the germline V gene, CDR1 is MNHNY and CDR2 is SVGAGI (reference sequence). The V and J ends lost 0 bases and 5 bases respectively, with 10 bases between them. This CDR3 spans 15 amino acids. CDR3 nucleotide sequence: TGTGCCAGCAGTTACTCGGGGGGTGGAAATGAAAAACTGTTTTTT. This sequence encodes CASSYSGGGNEKLFF.

The chain joins TRBV15 to TRBJ2-1; D may be TRBD2 (6 bases). The CDR3 covers 16 residues. Between the trimmed V and J ends, which lost 4 bases and 4 bases, there was a span of 17 bases. CDR1 and CDR2 (germline): LNHNV, YYDKDF (reference sequence). In nucleotides, the CDR3 is TGTGCCACCAGCATGCCGTTGGGGGGAAATTACAATGAGCAGTTCTTC. It encodes CATSMPLGGNYNEQFF.

The rearrangement joins TRBV6-5 to TRBJ1-1; 9 bases line up with TRBD1. CDR1 and CDR2 from the germline V gene are MNHEY and SVGAGI. V was pared by 2 bases and J by 4 bases, with 5 bases of the junction left unmatched. The CDR3 length is 15 residues. The CDR3 DNA sequence: TGTGCCAGCAGTTACCTTGGGACAGGGACCACTGAAGCTTTCTTT. Amino acids: CASSYLGTGTTEAFF.

The chain recombines TRBV7-8 with TRBJ1-4; the match to TRBD1 covers 10 bases. Germline V CDR1 and CDR2: SGHVS, FQNEAQ. The ends lost 5 bases at V and 7 bases at J; junction bases unmatched: 1. The CDR3 spans 13 residues. This CDR3 reads CASSRDRGEKLFF. The CDR3 nucleotides read TGTGCCAGCAGCCGGGACAGGGGTGAAAAACTGTTTTTT.

The chain uses TRBV27 and TRBJ1-4; 8 bases fit TRBD1. The length of the CDR3 is 16 residues. CDR1 and CDR2 from the germline V gene are MNHEY and SMNVEV (reference sequence). V shed 0 bases and J 8 bases; nucleotides not matched to a gene: 8. The CDR3 coding sequence is TGTGCCAGCAGTTTATCGAGGCAGGGGGCTAGGGAAAAACTGTTTTTT. This encodes CASSLSRQGAREKLFF.

The rearrangement links TRBV7-9 to TRBJ2-7, with TRBD1 matching over 8 bases. The germline V gene has CDR1 SEHNR and CDR2 FQNEAQ (reference sequence). J was trimmed by 4 bases and V by 3 bases; bases with no gene match: 5. The CDR3 is 14 residues long. The CDR3 DNA reads as TGTGCCAGCAGCTTGGACAGGGCGTCTTACGAGCAGTACTTC. Translated, it gives CASSLDRASYEQYF.

This sequence joins TRBV11-3 and TRBJ2-1, with D possibly TRBD1 on 5 matching bases. The germline V gene encodes CDR1 SGHNT and CDR2 YENEEA. The CDR3 contains 13 residues. V gave up 0 bases and J gave up 9 bases, with 9 bases separating them. The DNA of the CDR3 is TGTGCCAGCAGCTTAGACAGGGATGGTGAGCAGTTCTTC. It yields the protein CASSLDRDGEQFF.

The chain combines TRBV4-1 with TRBJ1-4, with TRBD1 matching over 10 bases. The CDR3 runs to 16 residues. Germline values: CDR1 MGHRA, CDR2 YSYEKL. Germline trimming cut 0 bases from V and 10 bases from J; bases unmatched to any gene: 8. CDR3 sequence: CASSQDRGTGAGKLFF. The CDR3 DNA follows: TGCGCCAGCAGCCAAGATCGGGGGACAGGGGCCGGAAAACTGTTTTTT.

The chain is built from TRBV2 and TRBJ2-3, with 11 bases aligning to TRBD2. The CDR3 sequence is 13 residues long. V dropped 4 bases and J dropped 8; count of bases not matched to a gene: 2. Germline CDR1 and CDR2: SNHLY and FYNNEI. The CDR3 bases are TGTGCCAGCAGTGGACTAGCGGGGACTACGCAGTATTTT. Translating it yields CASSGLAGTTQYF.

A single count supports this clone. The chain joins TRBV15 to TRBJ1-4, with 9 bases that match TRBD1. Trimming took 1 base from V and 6 from J; bases not matched to a gene: 6. The CDR3 length is 16 residues. Germline CDR1 and CDR2: LNHNV and YYDKDF (reference sequence). The CDR3 DNA reads TGTGCCACCAGCAGAGGTAGACAGGGGGGTGATGAAAAACTGTTTTTT. It encodes CATSRGRQGGDEKLFF.

CDR3 nucleotide sequence: TGTGCCAGCAGCCGACAGGGGCCAAACACTGAAGCTTTCTTT. Translation gives CASSRQGPNTEAFF. This chain connects TRBV7-9 to TRBJ1-1, with 8 positions matching TRBD1. Trimming at V came to 5 bases and at J to 2 bases, leaving 4 bases not matched to a gene. There are 14 residues in the CDR3. Germline V gene lookup returns CDR1 SEHNR and CDR2 FQNEAQ (reference sequence).

The genes are TRBV30 and TRBJ2-3, with TRBD2 identical over 10 bases. The junction had 7 bases not matched to a gene; V was cut back by 1 base and J by 6 bases. CDR3 length equals 15 residues. Germline CDR1 GTSNPN, CDR2 SVGIG (reference sequence). The CDR3 sequence is CAWSGLAGVIDTQYF. In DNA form, the CDR3 reads TGTGCCTGGAGTGGTCTAGCGGGAGTGATCGATACGCAGTATTTT. Combining the CDR3 with reference TRBV30 and TRBJ2-3 gives the whole variable domain SQTIHQWPATLVQPVGSPLSLECTVEGTSNPNLYWYRQAAGRGLQLLFYSVGIGQISSEVPQNLSASRPQDRQFILSSKKLLLSDSGFYLCAWSGLAGVIDTQYFGPGTRLTVL.

This sequence joins TRBV4-2 and TRBJ2-7; possible D gene TRBD2, 5 bases. This CDR3 contains 15 residues. V dropped 0 bases and J dropped 2 bases, with 11 bases sitting between them. Germline V gives CDR1 LGHNA, CDR2 YNFKEQ. For the CDR3, the DNA is TGTGCCAGCAGCCAAGAACCCGGGGAGCCCTACGAGCAGTACTTC. As protein: CASSQEPGEPYEQYF.